The clone carrying this T cell receptor beta chain has a single count. This sample is drawn from a study of technical replicates of blood from a few donors. Sequencing used immunoSEQ multiplex PCR; TCRdb keeps in-frame clones, though not all of them. This table holds roughly 83,000 clones, approximately 90% found once. V trimming: 5 bases; J trimming: 2 bases; junction bases outside the gene matches: 3. Germline loops: CDR1 MGHRA, CDR2 YSYEKL. The CDR3 has 14 residues. The sequence derives from a human donor in good health. The chain employs TRBV4-1 and TRBJ1-2; 9 nucleotides match TRBD1. Sample: T cells isolated from PBMCs. The CDR3 protein is CASSAGQGNYGYTF. In DNA form, the CDR3 reads TGCGCCAGCAGCGCAGGACAGGGGAACTATGGCTACACCTTC.